The clone carrying this TCR beta chain was found many times. Its cognate antigen is unknown. The data originate from a study of T cell repertoires in cytomegalovirus infection. TCRdb analysed the reads with MiXCR anew, one entry per CDR3 protein. The profile covers approximately 150,000 distinct CDR3 sequences, with about a fifth appearing a single time and about 25% taken by the ten largest. The CDR3 runs to 15 residues. The V and J ends lost 4 bases and 0 bases respectively, with 12 bases between them. The germline gives CDR1 MNHEY, CDR2 SVGEGT. Sample: CD8+ T cells from cultured PBMCs, taken from culture after CMV antigen stimulation. The chain is built from TRBV6-2 or TRBV6-3 and TRBJ1-1; no clear D. This receptor was obtained from a human donor in good health (CMV status not recorded). Some clones in this sample may be carry-over from other donors' samples. The CDR3 loop reads CASSFMSGMNTEAFF. CDR3 DNA: TGTGCCAGCAGTTTTATGAGTGGCATGAACACTGAAGCTTTCTTT.